The rows below give T cell receptor beta chains drawn from one sample of a study of shared clonotypes between healthy human individuals. Profiled with immunoSEQ multiplex PCR; TCRdb holds only in-frame clones, not every one. The profile covers hundreds of thousands of clones, with around 73% appearing a single time and around 1.7% taken by the ten largest. Sequencing input: memory CD4+ T cells sorted from blood. These receptors originate from a woman aged 30 to 39 in good health. The CDR3 runs from the conserved cysteine through the conserved F or W. Each record gives: D gene, clone size, J gene, V gene, CDR3 protein, CDR3 DNA. A D gene is named only where the DNA matches it firmly. For some rows the clone size is stated as once, few or many, or as a class when expanded; others skip it.

d_call: NA; clone_size: NA; j_call: TRBJ2-1; v_call: TRBV28; cdr3_aa: CASTRSPREQFF; cdr3_nt: TGTGCCAGCACTCGGTCCCCGAGGGAACAGTTCTTC
d_call: TRBD1; clone_size: many; j_call: TRBJ2-3; v_call: TRBV5-1; cdr3_aa: CASSAGTARTGTQYF; cdr3_nt: TGCGCCAGCAGCGCCGGGACAGCACGAACGGGTACGCAGTATTTT
d_call: TRBD1; clone_size: NA; j_call: TRBJ1-1; v_call: TRBV19; cdr3_aa: CASSNRGRGTEAFF; cdr3_nt: TGTGCCAGTAGTAACAGGGGAAGGGGCACTGAAGCTTTCTTT
d_call: NA; clone_size: NA; j_call: TRBJ2-2; v_call: TRBV10-3; cdr3_aa: CAISAGGQHGELFF; cdr3_nt: TGTGCCATCAGTGCCGGGGGGCAACACGGGGAGCTGTTTTTT
d_call: NA; clone_size: NA; j_call: TRBJ2-1; v_call: TRBV7-9; cdr3_aa: CASSLDRPNGNEQFF; cdr3_nt: TGTGCCAGCAGCTTAGACAGGCCCAACGGCAATGAGCAGTTCTTC
d_call: TRBD1; clone_size: NA; j_call: TRBJ1-5; v_call: TRBV29-1; cdr3_aa: CSARTGENQPQHF; cdr3_nt: TGCAGCGCGAGGACAGGGGAAAATCAGCCCCAGCATTTT
d_call: NA; clone_size: few; j_call: TRBJ2-7; v_call: TRBV28; cdr3_aa: CASRSGAPTDEQYF; cdr3_nt: TGTGCCAGCAGGTCAGGGGCTCCTACGGACGAGCAGTACTTC
d_call: NA; clone_size: many; j_call: TRBJ1-4; v_call: TRBV10-3; cdr3_aa: CAISEGGGKLFF; cdr3_nt: TGTGCCATCTCGGAGGGAGGGGGAAAACTGTTTTTT
d_call: TRBD2; clone_size: NA; j_call: TRBJ2-7; v_call: TRBV27; cdr3_aa: CASSPFVGTSGSRTSEQYF; cdr3_nt: TGTGCCAGCAGTCCATTCGTCGGGACTAGCGGGAGCCGGACTTCCGAGCAGTACTTC
d_call: TRBD1; clone_size: NA; j_call: TRBJ1-5; v_call: TRBV19; cdr3_aa: CASDPGQGETQHF; cdr3_nt: TGTGCCAGTGACCCGGGACAGGGAGAGACCCAGCATTTT
d_call: NA; clone_size: NA; j_call: TRBJ2-6; v_call: TRBV7-9; cdr3_aa: CASSLLSAGANVLTF; cdr3_nt: TGTGCCAGCAGCTTACTCAGCGCTGGGGCCAACGTCCTGACTTTC